This TCR beta chain was recorded in a study of blood T cell repertoires in COVID-19. Per the original data handling: Estimation of nucleated cell counts was performed using reference gene primer amplification. The method was immunoSEQ multiplex PCR; TCRdb's version includes in-frame clones alone and lacks a portion of them. The DNA was the basis for D and trimming; V, J and clone size are from that table. The sample shows under 60,000 clones, roughly 77% of them seen only once. This clone was observed a handful of times. The germline V gene has CDR1 SEHNR and CDR2 FQNEAQ (reference sequence). The V end lost 1 base, the J end lost 6 bases, and 13 bases lay between the germline ends. The CDR3 sequence is 14 residues long.

This sequence joins TRBV7-9 and TRBJ2-7; TRBD1 is a possible D gene (5 bases). This receptor was taken from a human donor with active or convalescent COVID-19. The donor label of this sample is uncertain. The sequenced sample consisted of peripheral blood. The DNA for the CDR3 is TGTGCCAGCAGCTTAGAGGCCAGGGTTAGCGAGCAGTACTTC. Translated, it gives CASSLEARVSEQYF.